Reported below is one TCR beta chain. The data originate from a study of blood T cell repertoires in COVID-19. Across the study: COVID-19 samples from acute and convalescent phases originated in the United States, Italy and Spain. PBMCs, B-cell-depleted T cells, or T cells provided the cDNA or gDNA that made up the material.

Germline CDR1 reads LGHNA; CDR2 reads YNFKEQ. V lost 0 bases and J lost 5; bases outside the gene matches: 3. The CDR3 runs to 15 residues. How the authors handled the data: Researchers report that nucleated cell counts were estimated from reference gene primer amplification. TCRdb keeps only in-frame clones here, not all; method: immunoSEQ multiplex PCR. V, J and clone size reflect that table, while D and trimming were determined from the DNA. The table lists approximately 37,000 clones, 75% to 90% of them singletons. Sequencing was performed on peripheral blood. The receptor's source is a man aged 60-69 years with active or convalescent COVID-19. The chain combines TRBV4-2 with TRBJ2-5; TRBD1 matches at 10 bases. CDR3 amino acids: CASSQEGTGEETQYF. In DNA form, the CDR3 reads TGTGCCAGCAGCCAAGAAGGGACAGGGGAGGAGACCCAGTACTTC.